This T cell receptor (beta chain) was identified during a study of glioma-infiltrating T cells. Regarding the study as a whole: Tissue-blood divergence was below expectation in non-neoplastic patients, above in gliomas.

Amplification of TCR alpha and beta CDR3 regions from RNA used iRepertoire nested multiplex PCR. A single record per CDR3 protein comes from TCRdb applying MiXCR to the multiplex PCR reads. Counted here are tens of thousands of distinct CDR3 sequences, roughly 23% occurring once; the ten biggest clones make up approximately 7%. This clonotype was seen many times. Antigen specificity is unknown. This clonotype originated in a human donor with low-grade glioma or glioblastoma, undergoing nonglioma brain surgery, or in good health (not recorded which). The material sequenced was glioma tissue, nonneoplastic brain tissue, or PBMCs (not recorded which).

CDR3 in amino acids: CASTKSAAVSSSYNSPLHF. Here the CDR3 DNA reads TGTGCCAGCACCAAGAGCGCAGCCGTCTCAAGCTCCTATAATTCACCCCTCCACTTT. The chain uses TRBV2 and TRBJ1-6; D gene ambiguous. The CDR3 spans 19 residues. The ends were cut back, 7 bases at V and 0 bases at J, with 22 bases in the middle. Germline V lookup: CDR1 SNHLY, CDR2 FYNNEI.